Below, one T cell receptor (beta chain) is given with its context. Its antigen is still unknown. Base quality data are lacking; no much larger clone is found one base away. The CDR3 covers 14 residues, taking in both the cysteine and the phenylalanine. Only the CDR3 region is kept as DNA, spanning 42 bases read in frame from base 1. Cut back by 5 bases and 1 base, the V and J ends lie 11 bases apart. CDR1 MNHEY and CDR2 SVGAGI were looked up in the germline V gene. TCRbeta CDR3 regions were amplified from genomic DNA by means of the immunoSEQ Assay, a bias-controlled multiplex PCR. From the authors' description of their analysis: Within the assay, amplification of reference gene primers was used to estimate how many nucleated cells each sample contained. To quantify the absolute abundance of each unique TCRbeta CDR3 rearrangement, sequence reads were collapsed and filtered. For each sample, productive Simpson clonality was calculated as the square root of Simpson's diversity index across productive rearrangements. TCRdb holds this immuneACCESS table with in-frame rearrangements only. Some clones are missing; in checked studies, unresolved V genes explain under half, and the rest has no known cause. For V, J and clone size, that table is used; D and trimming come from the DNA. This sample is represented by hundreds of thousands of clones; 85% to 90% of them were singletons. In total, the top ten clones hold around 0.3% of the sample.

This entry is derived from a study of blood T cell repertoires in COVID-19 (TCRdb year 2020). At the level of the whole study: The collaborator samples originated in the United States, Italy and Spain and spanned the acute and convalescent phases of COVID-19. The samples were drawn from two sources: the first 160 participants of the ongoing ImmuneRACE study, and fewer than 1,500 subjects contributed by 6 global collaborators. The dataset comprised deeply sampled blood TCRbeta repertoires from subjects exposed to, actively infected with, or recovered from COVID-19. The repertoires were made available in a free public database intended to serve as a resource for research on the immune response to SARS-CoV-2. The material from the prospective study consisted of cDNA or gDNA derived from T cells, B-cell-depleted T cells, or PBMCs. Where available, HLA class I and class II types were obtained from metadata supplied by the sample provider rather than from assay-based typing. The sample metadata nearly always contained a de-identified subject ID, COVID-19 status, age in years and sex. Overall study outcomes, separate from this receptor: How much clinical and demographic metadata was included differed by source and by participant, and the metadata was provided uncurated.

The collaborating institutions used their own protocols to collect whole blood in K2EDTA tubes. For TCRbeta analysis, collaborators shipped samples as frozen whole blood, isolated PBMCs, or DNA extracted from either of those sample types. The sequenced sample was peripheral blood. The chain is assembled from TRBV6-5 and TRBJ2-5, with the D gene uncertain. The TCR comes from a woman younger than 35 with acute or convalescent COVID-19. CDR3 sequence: CASSPPGPQETQYF. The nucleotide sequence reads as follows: TGTGCCAGCAGTCCCCCAGGTCCCCAAGAGACCCAGTACTTC.